This TCR beta chain was observed in a study of post-analysis software for immune sequencing data. As for the study in general: The disease courses spanned relapsing-remitting, secondary progressive and progressive-relapsing forms of multiple sclerosis.

This clonotype showed up just a few times. What it recognizes is unknown. Findings and limits, study-wide: Under F measure analysis, samples from one preparation batch co-clustered strongly. Controls had significantly higher normalized Chao1 diversity than multiple sclerosis patients.

Unique molecular identifiers tagged the TCR beta cDNA libraries. Using its own MiXCR run on the PCR reads, TCRdb lists one record per CDR3 protein. Of about 460,000 distinct CDR3 sequences in the sample, approximately 45% were seen once. Material for sequencing was blood. This clonotype was obtained from a girl under 18 with multiple sclerosis.

The CDR3 loop reads CSARGLASSTDTQYF. The CDR3 DNA follows: TGCAGTGCTAGGGGACTAGCGAGCAGCACAGATACGCAGTATTTT. This chain uses TRBV20-1 with TRBJ2-3, with 10 bases identical to TRBD2. Unmatched junction bases numbered 3, after V lost 3 bases and J lost 0 bases. CDR1 is DFQATT, CDR2 SNEGSKA, per germline (reference sequence). This CDR3 is 15 amino acids long.